Listed below are T cell receptor beta chains from one sample, sequenced in a study of T cells in Graves' hyperthyroidism and ophthalmopathy. TCRdb recomputed calls from the multiplex PCR reads with MiXCR, one row per CDR3 protein. This table holds about 640,000 distinct CDR3 sequences, roughly 15% found once. Sequenced input: blood. Receptor source: a woman aged 45-65 years with Graves' ophthalmopathy. The CDR3 runs from the conserved cysteine through the conserved F or W. The order of the fields is V gene, CDR3 protein.

V: TRBV7-2
CDR3: CASSLVGQEIGEKLFF

V: TRBV10-3
CDR3: CAISDGSGRFSYNEQFF

V: TRBV19
CDR3: CASSTRRKADTQYF

V: TRBV7-2
CDR3: CASSVYGPQETQYF

V: TRBV27
CDR3: CASSFGGGKVEAFF

V: TRBV4-2
CDR3: CASSQDAGINEQYF

V: TRBV12-3/TRBV12-4
CDR3: CASSFLGLAGVRNEQFF

V: TRBV13
CDR3: CASSQGPAKSTDTQYF

V: TRBV28
CDR3: CASSKDRAREQYF

V: TRBV28
CDR3: CASKYRLREVTYEQYF

V: TRBV28
CDR3: CASREGPQPQHF

V: TRBV2
CDR3: CASRAKTDSPEAFF

V: TRBV6-2/TRBV6-3
CDR3: CASSWGQGAWEQYF

V: TRBV29-1
CDR3: CSVPLTGGDEQFF

V: TRBV5-1
CDR3: CASSLDFRVRETQYF

V: TRBV11-3
CDR3: CASSPRTGGLEKLFF

V: TRBV20-1
CDR3: CSAREPGRVLNEKLFF

V: TRBV7-2
CDR3: CASSLVGLAGGVHEQYF

V: TRBV27
CDR3: CASSPQPDNSPLHF

V: TRBV29-1
CDR3: CSVEWGGGRTGELFF

V: TRBV11-2
CDR3: CASSLDLVRGLNTEAFF

V: TRBV28
CDR3: CASSSLGTGIPYEQYF

V: TRBV20-1
CDR3: CSAIVLGRVEDEQYF